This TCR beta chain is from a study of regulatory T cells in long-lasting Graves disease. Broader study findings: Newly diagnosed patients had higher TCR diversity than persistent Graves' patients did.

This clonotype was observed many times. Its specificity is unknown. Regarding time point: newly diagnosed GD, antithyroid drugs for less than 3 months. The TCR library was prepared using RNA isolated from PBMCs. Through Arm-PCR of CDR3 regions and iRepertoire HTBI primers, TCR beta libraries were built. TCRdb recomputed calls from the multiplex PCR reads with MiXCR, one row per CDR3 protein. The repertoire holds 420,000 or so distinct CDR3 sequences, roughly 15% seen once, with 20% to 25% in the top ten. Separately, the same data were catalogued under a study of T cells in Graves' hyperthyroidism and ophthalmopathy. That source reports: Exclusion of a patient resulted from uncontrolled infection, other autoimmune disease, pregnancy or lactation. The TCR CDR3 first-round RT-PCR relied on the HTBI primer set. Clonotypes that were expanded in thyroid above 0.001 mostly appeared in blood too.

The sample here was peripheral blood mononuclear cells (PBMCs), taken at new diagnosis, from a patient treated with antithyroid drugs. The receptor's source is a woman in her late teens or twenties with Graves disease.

The CDR3 coding sequence is TGTGCCAGCAGCTCTAACCTCGGACAGGGGGGATACAATGAGCAGTTCTTC. Its protein is CASSSNLGQGGYNEQFF. The rearrangement links TRBV28 to TRBJ2-1; TRBD1 matches 10 bases. The germline CDR1 and CDR2 sequences are MDHEN and SYDVKM. This CDR3 is built from 17 residues. V dropped 6 bases and J dropped 4; count of bases not matched to a gene: 12.